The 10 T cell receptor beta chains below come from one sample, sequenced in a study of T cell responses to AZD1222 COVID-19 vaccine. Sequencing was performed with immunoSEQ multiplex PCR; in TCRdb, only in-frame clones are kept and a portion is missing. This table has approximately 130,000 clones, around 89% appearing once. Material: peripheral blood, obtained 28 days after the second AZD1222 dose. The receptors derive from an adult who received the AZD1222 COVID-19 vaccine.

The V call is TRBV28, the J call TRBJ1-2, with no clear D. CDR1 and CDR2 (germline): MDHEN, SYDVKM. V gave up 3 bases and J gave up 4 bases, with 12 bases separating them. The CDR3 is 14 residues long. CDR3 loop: CASSLGAGIYGYTF. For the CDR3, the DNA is TGTGCCAGCAGTTTGGGTGCGGGTATCTATGGCTACACCTTC.

The CDR3 spells CASSFAGYAGANVLTF. CDR3 DNA: TGTGCCAGCAGCTTCGCAGGGTACGCTGGGGCCAACGTCCTGACTTTC. This chain joins TRBV5-8 and TRBJ2-6; maybe TRBD1 (5 bases). Trimming pared 2 bases from V and 2 bases from J, leaving 11 bases between. The CDR3 length is 16 residues. Germline CDR1 is SGHTS and CDR2 is YDEGEE.

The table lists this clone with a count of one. The CDR3 DNA sequence: TGTGCCTACAATCTCGGGACAGCCCAAGAGACCCAGTACTTC. This sequence encodes CAYNLGTAQETQYF. V gene TRBV30 combines with J gene TRBJ2-5; 7 bases align to TRBD1. Germline assignment: CDR1 GTSNPN and CDR2 SVGIG (reference sequence). This CDR3 comprises 14 residues. Unmatched junction bases numbered 9, after V lost 7 bases and J lost 1 base.

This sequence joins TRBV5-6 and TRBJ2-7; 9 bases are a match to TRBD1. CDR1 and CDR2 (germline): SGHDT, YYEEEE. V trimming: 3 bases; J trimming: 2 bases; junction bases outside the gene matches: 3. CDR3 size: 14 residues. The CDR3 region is CASSSTGGAYEQYF. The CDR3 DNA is TGTGCCAGCAGCTCAACAGGGGGCGCCTACGAGCAGTACTTC.

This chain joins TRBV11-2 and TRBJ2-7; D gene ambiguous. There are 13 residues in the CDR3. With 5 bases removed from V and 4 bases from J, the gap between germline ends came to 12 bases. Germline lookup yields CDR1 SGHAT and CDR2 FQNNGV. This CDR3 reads CASSPESGYEQYF. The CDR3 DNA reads TGTGCCAGCAGCCCCGAGTCAGGTTACGAGCAGTACTTC.

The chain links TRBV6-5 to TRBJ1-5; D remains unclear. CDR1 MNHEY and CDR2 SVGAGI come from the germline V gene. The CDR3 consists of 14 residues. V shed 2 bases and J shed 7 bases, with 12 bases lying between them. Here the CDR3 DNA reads TGTGCCAGCAGTTACAGGGTCTCCGTCCAGCCCCAGCATTTT. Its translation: CASSYRVSVQPQHF.

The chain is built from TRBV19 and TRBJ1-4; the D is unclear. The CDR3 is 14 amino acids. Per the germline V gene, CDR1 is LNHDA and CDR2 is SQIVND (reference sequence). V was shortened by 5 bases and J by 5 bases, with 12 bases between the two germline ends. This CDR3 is CASSRVNSNEKLFF. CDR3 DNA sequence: TGTGCCAGTAGTCGAGTAAACTCCAATGAAAAACTGTTTTTT. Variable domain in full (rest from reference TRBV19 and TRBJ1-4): DGGITQSPKYLFRKEGQNVTLSCEQNLNHDAMYWYRQDPGQGLRLIYYSQIVNDFQKGDIAEGYSVSREKKESFPLTVTSAQKNPTAFYLCASSRVNSNEKLFFGSGTQLSVL.

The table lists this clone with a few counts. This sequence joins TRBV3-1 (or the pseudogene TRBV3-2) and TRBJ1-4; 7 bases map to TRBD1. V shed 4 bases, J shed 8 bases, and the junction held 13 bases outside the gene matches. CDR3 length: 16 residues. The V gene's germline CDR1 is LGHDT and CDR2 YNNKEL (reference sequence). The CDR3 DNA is TGTGCCAGCAGCCTCTCGCGGGTTGACAGGGTAGAAAAACTGTTTTTT. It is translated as CASSLSRVDRVEKLFF.

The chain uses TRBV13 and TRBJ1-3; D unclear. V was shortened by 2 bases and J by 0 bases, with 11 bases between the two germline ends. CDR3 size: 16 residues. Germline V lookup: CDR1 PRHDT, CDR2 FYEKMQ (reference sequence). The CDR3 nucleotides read TGTGCCAGCAGCTTATTGAGCCGGGGCTCTGGAAACACCATATATTTT. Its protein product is CASSLLSRGSGNTIYF.

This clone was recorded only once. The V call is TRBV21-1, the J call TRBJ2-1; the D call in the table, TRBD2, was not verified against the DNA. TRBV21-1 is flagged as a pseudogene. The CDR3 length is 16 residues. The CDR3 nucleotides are TGTGCCAGCAGCAAAGCTAGGACTAGCGCCTACAATGAGCAGTTCTTC. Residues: CASSKARTSAYNEQFF.